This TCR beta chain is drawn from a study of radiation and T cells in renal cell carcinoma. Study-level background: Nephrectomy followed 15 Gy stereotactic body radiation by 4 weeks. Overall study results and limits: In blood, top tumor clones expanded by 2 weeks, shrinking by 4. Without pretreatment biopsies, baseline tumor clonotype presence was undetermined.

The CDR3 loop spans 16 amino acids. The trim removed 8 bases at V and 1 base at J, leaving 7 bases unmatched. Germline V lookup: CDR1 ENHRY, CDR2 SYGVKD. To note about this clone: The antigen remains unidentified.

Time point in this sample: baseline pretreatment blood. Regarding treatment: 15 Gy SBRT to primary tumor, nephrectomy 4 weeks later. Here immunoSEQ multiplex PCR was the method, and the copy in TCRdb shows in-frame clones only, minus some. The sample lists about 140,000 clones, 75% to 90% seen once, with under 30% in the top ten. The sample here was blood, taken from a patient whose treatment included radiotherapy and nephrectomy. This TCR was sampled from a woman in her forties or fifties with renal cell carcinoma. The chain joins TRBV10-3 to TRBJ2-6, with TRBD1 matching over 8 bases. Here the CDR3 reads CAIPGQASSGANVLTF. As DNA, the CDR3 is TGTGCCATCCCGGGACAGGCATCGTCTGGGGCCAACGTCCTGACTTTC.